This T cell receptor beta chain came from a study of response to subunit inactivated influenza vaccine. Regarding the study as a whole: Authors suggested few new T cells are recruited by each seasonal influenza vaccination.

Trimming at V came to 0 bases and at J to 4 bases, leaving 7 bases not matched to a gene. The germline V gene encodes CDR1 DFQATT and CDR2 SNEGSKA (reference sequence). The CDR3 contains 15 residues. Each CDR3 protein gets one entry after TCRdb re-called the RT-PCR reads with MiXCR. The profile shows 800,000 or so distinct CDR3 sequences, 21% of them singletons. This clonotype was counted between two and nine times. Its specificity is unknown. The V gene is TRBV20-1, the J gene TRBJ2-3; 7 bases match TRBD1. The source was PBMCs from blood, collected about 5 days after vaccination. This receptor was identified in a man aged 50-59 years who received an inactivated influenza vaccine. This CDR3 reads CSARDLTGFPDTQYF. Here the CDR3 DNA reads TGCAGTGCTAGAGATCTGACAGGGTTCCCAGATACGCAGTATTTT.